These 26 T cell receptor beta chains were sequenced from one sample in a study of blood T cell repertoires in COVID-19. Clones were sequenced by immunoSEQ multiplex PCR, and TCRdb holds only the in-frame ones, with some missing. The sample includes about 190,000 clones, approximately 87% of them seen just once. Sample: peripheral blood. The receptors shown here come from a woman between 70 and 85 years old with COVID-19, enrolled during active disease.

J is TRBJ2-1 and V is TRBV6-1; 8 nucleotides line up with TRBD2. The V and J ends lost 1 base and 5 bases, in that order; junction bases with no gene match: 1. The CDR3 consists of 14 residues. The germline CDR1 and CDR2 sequences are MNHNS and SASEGT. The DNA for the CDR3 is TGTGCCAGCAGTGAAGTAGCGGGGAACAATGAGCAGTTCTTC. It yields the protein CASSEVAGNNEQFF.

The rearrangement links TRBV6-5 to TRBJ2-3; tentatively, D is TRBD1 (5 bases). Deletions cut 6 bases from V and 1 base from J, with 8 bases between. The CDR3 is 13 amino acids. The germline V gene encodes CDR1 MNHEY and CDR2 SVGAGI. The CDR3 reads CASRGQGTDTQYF. CDR3 nucleotides: TGTGCCAGCAGGGGGCAGGGCACAGATACGCAGTATTTT.

J is TRBJ2-3 and V is TRBV18; D perhaps matches TRBD1 (5 bases). Germline loops: CDR1 KGHSH, CDR2 LQKENI. Trimming took off 3 bases at V and 6 bases at J, with 10 bases between the two ends. This CDR3 comprises 13 residues. CDR3 DNA sequence: TGTGCCAGCTCACCTATTCAGGGTGATACGCAGTATTTT. Translated, it gives CASSPIQGDTQYF.

The chain uses TRBV25-1 and TRBJ2-7, with TRBD1 identical over 9 bases. Germline CDR1 is MGHDK and CDR2 is SYGVNS. V trimming: 4 bases; J trimming: 3 bases; junction bases outside the gene matches: 4. CDR3 size: 14 residues. The CDR3 DNA reads TGTGCCAGCAGTGTACAGGGGGCTGGCTACGAGCAGTACTTC. Protein: CASSVQGAGYEQYF.

This sequence joins TRBV18 and TRBJ1-2; D not certain. CDR1 is KGHSH and CDR2 is LQKENI in the germline V gene. CDR3 length equals 12 residues. The V end was cut by 3 bases, the J end by 8 bases, with 10 bases between. CDR3 DNA: TGTGCCAGCTCACCCCCCTCGCGGGGCTACACCTTC. Protein product: CASSPPSRGYTF.

The V and J genes are TRBV2 and TRBJ2-1; the D is unclear. The CDR3 extends over 12 amino acids. Trimming shortened V by 1 base and J by 6 bases, and 4 bases separated the two germline ends. The germline V gene encodes CDR1 SNHLY and CDR2 FYNNEI. CDR3 in DNA: TGTGCCAGCAGTGAAGGAGTCAATGAGCAGTTCTTC. Its protein is CASSEGVNEQFF.

This chain connects TRBV7-2 to TRBJ2-3; a possible D gene is TRBD2 (7 bases). Deletions cut 2 bases from V and 4 bases from J, with 13 bases between. CDR3 length: 15 residues. CDR1 is SGHTA and CDR2 is FQGNSA in the germline V gene. Here the CDR3 reads CASSLTRGAPDTQYF. In DNA form, the CDR3 reads TGTGCCAGCAGCTTAACACGGGGGGCCCCAGATACGCAGTATTTT.

CDR3: CASSIASGRTYEQYF. The CDR3 bases are TGTGCCAGTAGTATAGCTAGCGGGAGAACTTACGAGCAGTACTTC. The V gene is TRBV19, the J gene TRBJ2-7; 10 positions match TRBD2. Per the germline V gene, CDR1 is LNHDA and CDR2 is SQIVND (reference sequence). This CDR3 has 15 residues. Losses at the gene ends were 1 base for V and 4 bases for J; bases not matched to a gene: 4.

This clone was picked up a small number of times. J is TRBJ2-7 and V is TRBV3-1 (or the pseudogene TRBV3-2); 7 nucleotides align to TRBD2. The germline gives CDR1 LGHDT, CDR2 YNNKEL (reference sequence). The CDR3 extends over 13 amino acids. With V trimmed by 4 bases and J by 3 bases, 3 bases remained unmatched. CDR3 nucleotides: TGTGCCAGCAGCCCAATAGCGGGCTACGAGCAGTACTTC. This encodes CASSPIAGYEQYF.

The chain links TRBV12-3 or TRBV12-4 to TRBJ2-7; 8 bases line up with TRBD2. The CDR3 is 13 residues long. Germline trimming cut 7 bases from V and 4 bases from J; bases unmatched to any gene: 6. CDR3 amino acids: CASKLGLGYEQYF. In DNA, the CDR3 is TGTGCCAGCAAATTGGGACTAGGTTACGAGCAGTACTTC.

This clone was counted a single time. The rearrangement joins TRBV28 to TRBJ1-2; 7 bases map to TRBD1. The germline V gene encodes CDR1 MDHEN and CDR2 SYDVKM. This CDR3 has 15 residues. Unmatched junction bases numbered 13, after V lost 4 bases and J lost 8 bases. The CDR3 DNA sequence: TGTGCCAGCAGTTCATCTCCCACAGGGGCGCGGGGCTACACCTTC. Protein sequence: CASSSSPTGARGYTF.

J is TRBJ2-1 and V is TRBV5-4, with a tentative D call TRBD2 (6 bases). Germline values: CDR1 SGHNT, CDR2 YYREEE (reference sequence). The CDR3 consists of 15 residues. V was clipped by 1 base and J by 7 bases, with 15 bases between them. As DNA, the CDR3 is TGTGCCAGCAGCTTGAATGTTGGGGGGAGTAATGAGCAGTTCTTC. Amino acid sequence: CASSLNVGGSNEQFF.

The table lists this clone with a count of one. The genes are TRBV7-3 and TRBJ1-6; 9 bases are a match to TRBD1. V was clipped by 4 bases and J by 13 bases; unmatched bases: 2. This CDR3 has 12 residues. The V gene's germline CDR1 is SGHTA and CDR2 FQGTGA. The CDR3 bases are TGTGCCAGCAGCTCCGACAGGGGGCCCCTCCACTTT. Amino acid sequence: CASSSDRGPLHF. The full variable domain, its missing parts supplied by reference TRBV7-3 and TRBJ1-6, is GAGVSQTPSNKVTEKGKYVELRCDPISGHTALYWYRQSLGQGPEFLIYFQGTGAADDSGLPNDRFFAVRPEGSVSTLKIQRTERGDSAVYLCASSSDRGPLHFGNGTRLTVT.

The CDR3 reads CASSLFRSSGNTIYF. The CDR3 coding sequence is TGTGCCAGCAGCTTGTTTCGCAGCTCTGGAAACACCATATATTTT. The rearrangement uses TRBV5-6 and TRBJ1-3; D is undetermined. The CDR3 runs 15 residues. The germline V gene encodes CDR1 SGHDT and CDR2 YYEEEE. Trimming removed 1 base from V and 0 bases from J, with 8 bases in between. Based on the CDR3 plus reference TRBV5-6 and TRBJ1-3, the full variable domain is DAGVTQSPTHLIKTRGQQVTLRCSPKSGHDTVSWYQQALGQGPQFIFQYYEEEERQRGNFPDRFSGHQFPNYSSELNVNALLLGDSALYLCASSLFRSSGNTIYFGEGSWLTVV.

The chain combines TRBV7-2 with TRBJ1-2; no definite D call. Looked up from germline, CDR1 is SGHTA and CDR2 is FQGNSA. CDR3 length: 15 amino acids. V lost 1 base and J 1 base, leaving 10 bases between the germline ends. CDR3 in amino acids: CASSLVEADNYGYTF. The CDR3 nucleotides read TGTGCCAGCAGCTTAGTTGAGGCAGATAACTATGGCTACACCTTC.

This rearrangement joins TRBV28 to TRBJ1-5; perhaps TRBD1 as D (5 bases). There are 16 residues in the CDR3. Deletions cut 4 bases from V and 2 bases from J, with 15 bases between. The germline V gene encodes CDR1 MDHEN and CDR2 SYDVKM. The CDR3 loop is CASSSLSTGRNQPQHF. CDR3 nucleotide sequence: TGTGCCAGCAGTTCCCTATCCACAGGACGCAATCAGCCCCAGCATTTT.

The chain is built from TRBV7-9 and TRBJ2-5; a possible D gene is TRBD1 (6 bases). This CDR3 is built from 12 residues. Germline assignment: CDR1 SEHNR and CDR2 FQNEAQ (reference sequence). V was cut by 3 bases and J by 5 bases, with 7 bases left in between. CDR3 coding DNA: TGTGCCAGCAGCTTCCAGGGGGAGACCCAGTACTTC. This sequence encodes CASSFQGETQYF.

This clone was counted a few times. This chain uses TRBV19 with TRBJ2-2; the match to TRBD2 covers 7 bases. CDR3 length: 15 amino acids. V gave up 5 bases and J gave up 7 bases; unmatched junction bases: 10. Germline CDR1 LNHDA, CDR2 SQIVND (reference sequence). The DNA of the CDR3 is TGTGCCAGTAGTTTCGCGGGAGTGGCAATCGGGGAGCTGTTTTTT. Its translation is CASSFAGVAIGELFF. The full variable domain, completed using reference TRBV19 and TRBJ2-2, is DGGITQSPKYLFRKEGQNVTLSCEQNLNHDAMYWYRQDPGQGLRLIYYSQIVNDFQKGDIAEGYSVSREKKESFPLTVTSAQKNPTAFYLCASSFAGVAIGELFFGEGSRLTVL.

The rearrangement uses TRBV24-1 and TRBJ2-7, with 11 bases aligning to TRBD2. Germline V gene sequence: CDR1 KGHDR, CDR2 SFDVKD. Trimming at V came to 4 bases and at J to 6 bases, leaving 7 bases not matched to a gene. The CDR3 consists of 15 residues. For the CDR3, the DNA is TGTGCCACCAGTGACCCACTAGCGGGAGCGGGCGAGCAGTACTTC. This gives the protein CATSDPLAGAGEQYF.

A remark on this clone: Other DNA sequences in the sample encode the same CDR3. The V call is TRBV28, the J call TRBJ1-2, with D unresolved. The germline V gene encodes CDR1 MDHEN and CDR2 SYDVKM. Between the trimmed V and J ends, which lost 2 bases and 2 bases, there was a span of 6 bases. This CDR3 region has 13 residues. Written as DNA, the CDR3 is TGTGCCAGCAGTTTAGGAGGCAACTATGGCTACACCTTC. It specifies CASSLGGNYGYTF.

Only one count was recorded for this clone. The chain joins TRBV19 to TRBJ1-1; tentative D call: TRBD1 (5 bases). From germline, CDR1 is LNHDA and CDR2 SQIVND (reference sequence). Trimming removed 1 base at V and 6 bases at J, with 12 bases between. The CDR3 totals 14 residues. The CDR3 DNA is TGTGCCAGTAGTATAGTAGGAGACAGTTCTGAAGCTTTCTTT. It is translated as CASSIVGDSSEAFF.

V usage is TRBV10-3 and J usage is TRBJ2-7; tentatively, D is TRBD2 (6 bases). CDR3 length: 13 amino acids. Germline V gene data show CDR1 as ENHRY and CDR2 as SYGVKD. Trimming removed 11 bases from V and 2 bases from J, with 16 bases in between. CDR3 DNA: TGTGCCGGGAGGAGAGGTGAGACCTACGAGCAGTACTTC. Translated, it gives CAGRRGETYEQYF.

The chain is built from TRBV11-2 and TRBJ2-5; a weak D match, TRBD1 (5 bases). This CDR3 is 16 amino acids long. Trimming took 4 bases from V and 5 from J, leaving 20 bases between them. Germline lookup yields CDR1 SGHAT and CDR2 FQNNGV. The CDR3 reads CASSSDSRVFRETQYF. CDR3 coding DNA: TGTGCCAGCAGCTCGGATTCCAGGGTTTTCAGGGAGACCCAGTACTTC.

The chain carries TRBV5-4 and TRBJ2-7, with 13 bases that match TRBD2. The junction had 6 bases not matched to a gene; V was cut back by 4 bases and J by 2 bases. CDR3 size: 16 residues. Germline loops: CDR1 SGHNT, CDR2 YYREEE (reference sequence). Here the CDR3 DNA reads TGTGCCAGCAGCAAAACTGGACTAGCGGGAGCCTACGAGCAGTACTTC. As protein: CASSKTGLAGAYEQYF.

V usage is TRBV28 and J usage is TRBJ2-1, with 12 bases aligning to TRBD2. The CDR3 loop spans 15 amino acids. Germline CDR1 reads MDHEN; CDR2 reads SYDVKM. Losses at the gene ends were 6 bases for V and 4 bases for J; bases not matched to a gene: 4. CDR3 coding DNA: TGTGCCAGCAGGCTAGGACTAGCGGGATACAATGAGCAGTTCTTC. Its protein product is CASRLGLAGYNEQFF.

Only one count was recorded for this clone. The chain links TRBV2 to TRBJ1-2; tentative D call: TRBD1 (6 bases). Germline V gene data show CDR1 as SNHLY and CDR2 as FYNNEI. This CDR3 has 11 residues. Trimming cost V 6 bases and J 4 bases, with 6 bases left between them. The CDR3 protein is CASRQGYGYTF. The CDR3 DNA is TGTGCCAGCAGACAGGGCTATGGCTACACCTTC.